This TCR beta chain comes out of a study of CD8+ T cells in alopecia areata. Overall study results and limits: Scalp clonality and expanded CD8+ clones among the top 100 were significantly decreased by tofacitinib.

Treatment meaning: oral pan-JAK inhibitor, 5-10 mg twice daily. Lesional scalp tissue (obtained by punch biopsy) and peripheral blood were collected from alopecia areata patients. Germline V gives CDR1 SGHRS, CDR2 YFSETQ. The CDR3 sequence is 17 residues long. Trimming took 0 bases from V and 2 from J; bases not matched to a gene: 10. RNA was isolated and reverse transcribed to cDNA, the sequencing template. TCRdb's copy holds only in-frame clones and misses some; the assay was immunoSEQ multiplex PCR. The sample has around 200,000 clones, approximately 60% seen once; the top ten hold approximately 0.7%. This clone was picked up a small number of times. The antigen remains unidentified.

The rearrangement joins TRBV5-1 to TRBJ2-7, with 8 bases aligning to TRBD2. The sequence was collected from a human donor with alopecia areata. Sequenced here: CD4+ T cells sorted from blood, sampled at week 4, from a patient treated with tofacitinib. CDR3 residues: CASSLEGAGGPPYEQYF. CDR3 in DNA: TGCGCCAGCAGCTTGGAAGGTGCGGGAGGCCCCCCCTACGAGCAGTACTTC.